Sequencing of this T cell receptor (beta chain) was carried out in a study of blood T cell repertoires in COVID-19. In the study overall: PBMCs, B-cell-depleted T cells, or T cells were the source of the cDNA or gDNA that made up the material.

The CDR3 has 15 amino acids. Germline assignment: CDR1 MNHEY and CDR2 SMNVEV (reference sequence). The ends were cut back, 5 bases at V and 7 bases at J, with 18 bases in the middle. Here immunoSEQ multiplex PCR was the method, and the copy in TCRdb shows in-frame clones only, minus some. The sample has more than 150,000 clones, around 87% seen once. The receptor was derived from a woman under 30 who had recovered from COVID-19. The V gene is TRBV27, the J gene TRBJ1-5; tentatively, D is TRBD1 (6 bases). The sequenced material came from peripheral blood. The CDR3 coding sequence is TGTGCCAGCAGTCCATCGGTAGGGGGTGAACAGCCCCAGCATTTT. Protein sequence: CASSPSVGGEQPQHF.